The 8 T cell receptor beta chains listed next were all sequenced from one sample in a study of blood T cell repertoires in COVID-19. Assay used: immunoSEQ multiplex PCR; TCRdb lists only in-frame clones, some missing. In the table there are about 120,000 clones, roughly four fifths of which are singletons. Source material: peripheral blood. These receptors came from a human donor in a cohort sampled during active COVID-19.

CDR3 loop: CASSYIGWNQPQHF. In DNA form, the CDR3 reads TGTGCCAGCAGTTACATCGGGTGGAATCAGCCCCAGCATTTT. This chain connects TRBV6-5 to TRBJ1-5; D gene unclear. The CDR3 consists of 14 residues. V dropped 2 bases and J dropped 4 bases, with 9 bases sitting between them. CDR1 MNHEY and CDR2 SVGAGI come from the germline V gene.

This chain connects TRBV28 to TRBJ2-2; maybe TRBD2 (6 bases). Trimming shortened V by 4 bases and J by 6 bases, and 15 bases separated the two germline ends. The CDR3 sequence is 15 residues long. Germline lookup yields CDR1 MDHEN and CDR2 SYDVKM. CDR3 bases: TGTGCCAGCAGTTCCCCGACGGGGGTCCCCGGGGAGCTGTTTTTT. It translates to CASSSPTGVPGELFF.

J is TRBJ1-3 and V is TRBV9, with D perhaps TRBD1 (5 bases). Germline values: CDR1 SGDLS, CDR2 YYNGEE. The CDR3 is 17 amino acids. V lost 0 bases to trimming and J lost 0 bases, with 13 bases between them. The CDR3 bases are TGTGCCAGCAGCGTAGAGTCTCAGGGCGTCTCTGGAAACACCATATATTTT. This encodes CASSVESQGVSGNTIYF.

Worth noting for this clone: This sample also contains other DNA sequences that code for the same CDR3. The gene calls are TRBV19 and TRBJ2-2; 9 nucleotides match TRBD2. The CDR3 totals 14 residues. Germline-derived CDR1 and CDR2 are LNHDA and SQIVND (reference sequence). The J segment lost 4 bases and the V segment lost 8 bases, leaving 5 bases of the junction unmatched. CDR3 coding DNA: TGTGCCAGTCGGGCGGGGGGGGGCACCGGGGAGCTGTTTTTT. Residues: CASRAGGGTGELFF.

The rearrangement joins TRBV3-1 (or the pseudogene TRBV3-2) to TRBJ2-2; 9 bases agree with TRBD1. Germline V gene sequence: CDR1 LGHDT, CDR2 YNNKEL (reference sequence). The CDR3 consists of 15 residues. Trimming cost V 4 bases and J 6 bases; bases outside gene matches: 6. The CDR3 sequence is CASSRRDRASGELFF. In nucleotides, the CDR3 is TGTGCCAGCAGCCGGAGGGACAGGGCGTCCGGGGAGCTGTTTTTT.

This clone turned up a few times. V and J are TRBV5-6 and TRBJ1-2; D is unclear. This CDR3 region has 16 residues. CDR1 is SGHDT and CDR2 is YYEEEE in the germline V gene. V was shortened by 7 bases and J by 1 base, with 20 bases between the two germline ends. CDR3 sequence (DNA): TGTGCCAGCGGAACCCTAGGTCGGGGAAATAACTATGGCTACACCTTC. This sequence encodes CASGTLGRGNNYGYTF.

The rearrangement links TRBV2 to TRBJ2-5; TRBD2 matches 10 bases. The CDR3 is 13 amino acids. The junction had 7 bases not matched to a gene; V was cut back by 11 bases and J by 4 bases. Germline V gene data show CDR1 as SNHLY and CDR2 as FYNNEI. CDR3 DNA: TGTGCCGGTAGCGGGGGGCTAGGAGAGACCCAGTACTTC. Encoded protein: CAGSGGLGETQYF.

There are many counts of this clone. J is TRBJ2-7 and V is TRBV7-2; tentative D call: TRBD1 (5 bases). With 5 bases removed from V and 6 bases from J, the gap between germline ends came to 11 bases. The CDR3 totals 12 residues. Germline values: CDR1 SGHTA, CDR2 FQGNSA. The CDR3 is CASSGDRREQYF. The CDR3 nucleotides are TGTGCCAGCAGCGGAGACAGACGCGAGCAGTACTTC.